The TCR beta chain under discussion was sequenced for a study of chemoradiotherapy in HPV16-positive cancers. Points from the study as a whole: Better recurrence-free survival went with HPV-responsive T-cell expansion in HPV16-positive patients. During treatment, candidate HPV-specific clones and E7-related motifs expanded in tumor.

This clone is a singleton in its sample. Its specificity is unknown. CDR1 is SGHTA and CDR2 is FQGNSA in the germline V gene. CDR3 length: 14 residues. V shed 5 bases, J shed 6 bases, and the junction held 7 bases outside the gene matches. Libraries were prepared by immunoSEQ multiplex PCR; TCRdb keeps only in-frame clonotypes and omits some of them. The sample consists of roughly 40,000 clones, 65% to 80% of them appearing once. The source was blood, collected from a patient who underwent chemoradiotherapy. V usage is TRBV7-2 and J usage is TRBJ1-5; 7 bases fit TRBD1. This TCR was sampled from a human donor with HPV-associated anogenital cancer. The DNA for the CDR3 is TGTGCCAGCAGCACCCCAGGGGGTGCTCAGCCCCAGCATTTT. Its translation: CASSTPGGAQPQHF.